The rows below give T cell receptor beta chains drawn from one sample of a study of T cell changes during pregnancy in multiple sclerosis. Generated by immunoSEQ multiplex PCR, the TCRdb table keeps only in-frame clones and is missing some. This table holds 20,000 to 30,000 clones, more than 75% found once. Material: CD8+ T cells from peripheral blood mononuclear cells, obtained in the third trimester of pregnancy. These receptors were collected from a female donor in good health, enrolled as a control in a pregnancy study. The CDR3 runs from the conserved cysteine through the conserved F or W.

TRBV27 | CASSFGTGSDGYTF
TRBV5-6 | CASSLGGTGFGYTF
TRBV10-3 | CAISGEAEQFF
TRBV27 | CASSNTGVRYNEQFF
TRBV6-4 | CASSEVAGVGETQYF
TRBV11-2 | CASSRDSNPETQYF
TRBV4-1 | CASSHAGNEQYF
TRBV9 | CASSAYDFDEQFF
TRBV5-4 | CASFGGGTEAFF
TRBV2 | CATAGPAGPDGTDTQYF
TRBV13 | CASSLLTGTSGGEQFF
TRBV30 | CAWTSGQGNNSPLHF
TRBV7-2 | CASSFSSVVAKNIQYF
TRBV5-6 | CASSFFSSNEQFF
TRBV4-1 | CASSFLRTGGILNTEAFF
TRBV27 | CASRIGQGVTEAFF
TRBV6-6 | CASGFGSRAEQPQHF
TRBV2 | CASSGVIWQGQETQYF
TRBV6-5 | CASRVGTAAGNTIYF
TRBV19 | CATLPGHGELFF
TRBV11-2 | CASSFRSYEQYF
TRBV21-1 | CASSKALVAGGSVAKNIQYF
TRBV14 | CASSQRQGATNTEAFF
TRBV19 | CASSIRDRGRNGYTF
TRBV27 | CASSAGQSGNTIYF
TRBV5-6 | CASSLLWPYGYTF
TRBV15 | CATSRSRDRVQPQHF
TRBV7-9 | CASSRPRRRSSYNEQFF
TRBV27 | CASSLSGLTDTQYF
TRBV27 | CASRSYLEAFF
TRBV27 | CASSPGQNTGELFF
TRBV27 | CASKSGEKLFF
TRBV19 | CASSIGQYNEQFF
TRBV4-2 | CASSPVTGSTGELFF
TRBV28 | CASGSGRDLETQYF
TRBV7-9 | CASSSPLLAGVETQYF
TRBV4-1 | CASSHPTSGGPSYNEQFF
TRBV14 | CASSQVSFRAGGHQDTQYF
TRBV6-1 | CASSEPSGSDTQYF
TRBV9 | CASSGHLGGGGSTDTQYF
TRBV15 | CATSPHPDRADTQYF
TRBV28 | CASSFYLSGSQGEETQYF
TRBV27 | CASSLGGAQYF
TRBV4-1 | CASSHPRSRGTDTQYF
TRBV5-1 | CASSTSGRAFNEQFF
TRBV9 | CASGTWERAFF
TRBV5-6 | CASSSIVEQYF
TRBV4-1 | CASSQVEDRVNSPLHF
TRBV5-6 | CASRGRGGTGELFF
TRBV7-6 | CASSPPDTPEQYF
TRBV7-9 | CASGGTGGAGGYGYTF
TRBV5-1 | CASSLGQGARYEQYF
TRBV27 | CASSLSGANYGYTF
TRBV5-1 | CASRAPVGGDTEAFF